This T cell receptor (beta chain) emerged from a study of CXCR3-negative and CXCR3-positive naive CD8 T cells. Study observations and caveats: Memory cells differed in TRBV-TRBJ usage, but naive CXCR3-negative and CXCR3-positive cells had similar usage.

Worth noting for this clonotype: Its target is unknown.

The study made its TRB cDNA libraries by 5' RACE, adding UMI labels. Reanalyzing the 5' RACE reads, TCRdb keeps one entry per CDR3 protein, without DNA. Listed are 45,000 to 60,000 distinct CDR3 sequences; more than 0.35% falls within the top ten. Input material: naive CXCR3- CD8+ T cells from blood. Specified subset: CD45RO-CCR7+CD27+CD95- naive CD8+ T cells lacking CXCR3 (TNR3-). The receptor comes from a human donor in good health. Some clones in this sample may be carry-over from other donors' samples.

The CDR3: CASSVDGGHYEQYF. The rearrangement uses TRBV7-3 and TRBJ2-7; the D gene TCRdb calls, TRBD1, cannot be checked with no DNA. The CDR3 length is 14 residues. Germline V gives CDR1 SGHTA, CDR2 FQGTGA.